A selection of T cell receptor beta chains follows, all from one sample in a study of blood T cell repertoires in COVID-19. Clones were read by immunoSEQ multiplex PCR, and TCRdb kept only the in-frame ones, dropping some. The sample comprises 200,000 to 250,000 clones, roughly 80% of which are singletons, and less than 6% rests with the top ten. Material: peripheral blood. The receptors here all came from a woman in her 70s with COVID-19, enrolled during active disease. Each CDR3 is given with its conserved first and last residue. A D gene is named only where the DNA matches it firmly. For some rows the clone size is stated as once, few or many, or as a class when expanded; others skip it.

clone_size	v_call	d_call	j_call	cdr3_length	cdr3_aa	cdr3_nt
once	TRBV5-1	.	TRBJ2-7	14	CASSAQGYPYEQYF	TGCGCCAGCAGCGCACAGGGATATCCCTACGAGCAGTACTTC
few	TRBV15	.	TRBJ2-7	18	CATSRISGAKGAQYEQYF	TGTGCCACCAGCAGGATTTCAGGGGCGAAAGGGGCCCAGTACGAGCAGTACTTC
.	TRBV19	.	TRBJ1-2	14	CASSIAGTNYGYTF	TGTGCCAGTAGTATAGCAGGGACTAACTATGGCTACACCTTC
.	TRBV27	.	TRBJ2-7	14	CASSRQDPTYEQYF	TGTGCCAGCAGTAGACAAGATCCCACCTACGAGCAGTACTTC
.	TRBV11-2	TRBD1	TRBJ1-2	17	CASSQGTDSSTNYGYTF	TGTGCCAGCAGCCAAGGGACAGACAGCTCTACTAACTATGGCTACACCTTC
.	TRBV5-1	TRBD1	TRBJ2-3	15	CASSLQDRVTDTQYF	TGCGCCAGCAGCTTGCAGGACAGGGTAACAGATACGCAGTATTTT
.	TRBV15	TRBD2	TRBJ2-1	16	CATSRESSGRANEQFF	TGTGCCACCAGCAGAGAGTCGAGCGGGAGGGCCAATGAGCAGTTCTTC
.	TRBV5-1	TRBD2	TRBJ2-7	18	CASSLGGLAGTRPREQYF	TGCGCCAGCAGCTTGGGGGGACTAGCGGGAACACGCCCGCGAGAGCAGTACTTC
.	TRBV28	TRBD2	TRBJ2-7	13	CASRASGSVEQYF	TGTGCCAGCAGGGCTAGCGGGAGTGTCGAGCAGTACTTC
.	TRBV7-9	.	TRBJ2-6	15	CASSSDRSGANVLTF	TGTGCCAGCAGCTCTGACAGGTCTGGGGCCAACGTCCTGACTTTC
.	TRBV20-1	TRBD1	TRBJ1-1	16	CSASPTGGKWSTEAFF	TGCAGTGCTAGTCCTACAGGGGGCAAGTGGAGCACTGAAGCTTTCTTT
.	TRBV7-9	.	TRBJ1-4	14	CASSLGQAGEKLFF	TGTGCCAGCAGCTTAGGACAGGCTGGAGAAAAACTGTTTTTT
.	TRBV4-1	.	TRBJ2-7	13	CASLRRGRYEQYF	TGCGCCAGCCTCCGGAGGGGACGCTACGAGCAGTACTTC
.	TRBV5-1	.	TRBJ2-5	14	CASSLVTGRETQYF	TGCGCCAGCAGCTTGGTAACGGGTCGAGAGACCCAGTACTTC
.	TRBV19	.	TRBJ2-6	16	CASSIVGAGERNVLTF	TGTGCCAGTAGTATAGTCGGGGCAGGGGAGAGGAACGTCCTGACTTTC
few	TRBV28	.	TRBJ2-5	15	CASSLAGQGRETQYF	TGTGCCAGCAGTTTAGCCGGGCAGGGGCGAGAGACCCAGTACTTC
.	TRBV11-2	TRBD1	TRBJ2-7	17	CASSLGGQGTLSYEQYF	TGTGCCAGCAGCTTAGGTGGACAGGGAACTCTTTCCTACGAGCAGTACTTC
few	TRBV5-1	TRBD1	TRBJ1-6	16	CASSSTEGQDNSPLHF	TGCGCCAGCAGCTCCACCGAGGGACAGGATAATTCACCCCTCCACTTT
.	TRBV9	.	TRBJ1-1	16	CASSVGPSGGNTEAFF	TGTGCCAGCAGCGTAGGCCCCTCGGGGGGGAACACTGAAGCTTTCTTT
few	TRBV28	.	TRBJ1-6	18	CASSSDLTAGVGNSPLHF	TGTGCCAGCAGTTCCGACCTTACAGCAGGGGTAGGTAATTCACCCCTCCACTTT
.	TRBV18	.	TRBJ2-2	15	CASSPQGANTGELFF	TGTGCCAGCTCACCACAAGGGGCGAACACCGGGGAGCTGTTTTTT
.	TRBV18	.	TRBJ2-7	14	CASSPAGGTYEQYF	TGTGCCAGCTCACCAGCCGGGGGAACCTACGAGCAGTACTTC
once	TRBV27	.	TRBJ1-1	16	CASRIVGQGRNTEAFF	TGTGCCAGCAGGATCGTAGGGCAGGGGAGGAACACTGAAGCTTTCTTT
few	TRBV27	TRBD1	TRBJ2-7	16	CASSRLLAGQGAEQYF	TGTGCCAGCAGTCGCCTCCTGGCTGGACAGGGGGCCGAGCAGTACTTC
few	TRBV5-4	TRBD2	TRBJ2-1	18	CASSLEDGGLAGVDEQFF	TGTGCCAGCAGCTTGGAGGACGGTGGACTAGCGGGAGTTGATGAGCAGTTCTTC
.	TRBV6-2/TRBV6-3	TRBD1	TRBJ2-2	16	CASSFAGTGLAGELFF	TGTGCCAGCAGTTTCGCCGGGACAGGGCTAGCCGGGGAGCTGTTTTTT
few	TRBV28	.	TRBJ1-2	15	CASSRSLGDNYGYTF	TGTGCCAGCAGTCGTTCCCTCGGGGATAACTATGGCTACACCTTC
.	TRBV7-9	.	TRBJ1-1	12	CASSRRDTEAFF	TGTGCCAGCAGTAGGCGGGACACTGAAGCTTTCTTT
.	TRBV6-5	TRBD1	TRBJ2-2	15	CASNTGGLNTGELFF	TGTGCCAGCAATACAGGGGGCCTGAACACCGGGGAGCTGTTTTTT
.	TRBV6-4	TRBD1	TRBJ2-7	16	CASSDSEGQGIDEQYF	TGTGCCAGCAGTGACTCTGAGGGACAGGGTATAGACGAGCAGTACTTC
.	TRBV15	.	TRBJ1-4	15	CATTDRDKYNEKLFF	TGTGCCACCACTGACCGGGACAAGTATAATGAAAAACTGTTTTTT
.	TRBV3-1/TRBV3-2	TRBD2	TRBJ2-2	16	CASSQVSGEGTGELFF	TGTGCCAGCAGCCAAGTTTCGGGGGAGGGCACCGGGGAGCTGTTTTTT
.	TRBV5-8	TRBD2	TRBJ2-1	17	CASSFRGGLAGGYEQFF	TGTGCCAGCAGCTTTCGTGGCGGACTAGCGGGAGGGTATGAGCAGTTCTTC